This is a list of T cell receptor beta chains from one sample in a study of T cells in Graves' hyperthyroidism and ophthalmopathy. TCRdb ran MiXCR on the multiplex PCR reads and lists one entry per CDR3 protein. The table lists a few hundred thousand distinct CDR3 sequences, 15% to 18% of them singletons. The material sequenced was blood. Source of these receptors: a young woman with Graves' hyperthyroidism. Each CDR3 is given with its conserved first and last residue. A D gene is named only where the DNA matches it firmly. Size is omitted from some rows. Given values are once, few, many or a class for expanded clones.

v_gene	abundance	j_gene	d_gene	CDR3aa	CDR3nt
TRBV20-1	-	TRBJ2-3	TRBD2	CSARDSGSLTDTQYF	TGCAGTGCTAGAGATAGCGGGAGCCTCACAGATACGCAGTATTTT
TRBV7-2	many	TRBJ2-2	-	CASSLDMVSSGELFF	TGTGCCAGCAGCTTAGATATGGTTTCTTCCGGGGAGCTGTTTTTT
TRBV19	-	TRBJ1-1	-	CASTLTGGTEAFF	TGTGCCAGTACTCTAACGGGGGGGACTGAAGCTTTCTTT
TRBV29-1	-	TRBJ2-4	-	CSVVGTRGKNIQYF	TGCAGCGTTGTGGGAACTAGGGGCAAAAACATTCAGTACTTC
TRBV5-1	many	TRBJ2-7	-	CASSAGQRAIGTDYEQYF	TGCGCCAGCAGCGCCGGACAGCGGGCGATTGGAACAGATTACGAGCAGTACTTC
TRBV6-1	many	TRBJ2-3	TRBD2	CASSYLTLAGASDTQYF	TGTGCCAGCAGTTACCTAACACTAGCGGGAGCCTCAGATACGCAGTATTTT
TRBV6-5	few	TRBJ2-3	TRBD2	CASSYSGGRPTDTQYF	TGTGCCAGCAGTTACTCGGGAGGGCGGCCGACAGATACGCAGTATTTT
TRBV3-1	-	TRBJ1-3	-	CASSQVLVRQERLLSGNTIYF	TGTGCCAGCAGCCAAGTCTTAGTTAGACAGGAACGCCTTCTCTCTGGAAACACCATATATTTT
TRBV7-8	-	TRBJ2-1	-	CASSPHMGRAYNEQFF	TGTGCCAGCAGCCCGCACATGGGTAGAGCCTACAATGAGCAGTTCTTC
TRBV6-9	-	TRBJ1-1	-	CASSYAYIMNTEAFF	TGTGCCAGCAGTTACGCCTACATCATGAACACTGAAGCTTTCTTT
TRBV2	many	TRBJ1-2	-	CASRPDQGGYGYTF	TGTGCCAGCAGACCGGACCAGGGAGGCTATGGCTACACCTTC
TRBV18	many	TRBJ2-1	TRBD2	CASSPPAGGVRNEQFF	TGTGCCAGCTCGCCCCCGGCGGGAGGGGTGCGCAATGAGCAGTTCTTC
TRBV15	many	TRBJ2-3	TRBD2	CATGVPGLAGGDTQYF	TGTGCCACCGGCGTCCCGGGACTAGCGGGTGGAGATACGCAGTATTTT
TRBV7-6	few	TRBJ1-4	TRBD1	CASSLFGQGLVTHAEKLFF	TGTGCCAGCAGCCTCTTCGGACAGGGGTTAGTCACTCATGCTGAAAAACTGTTTTTT
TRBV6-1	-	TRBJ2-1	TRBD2	CASRPGTSGSKHEQFF	TGTGCCAGCAGGCCCGGGACTAGCGGGAGTAAGCATGAGCAGTTCTTC
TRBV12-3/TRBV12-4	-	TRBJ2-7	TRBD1	CASSRGQEEQYF	TGTGCCAGCAGCCGAGGACAGGAAGAGCAGTACTTC
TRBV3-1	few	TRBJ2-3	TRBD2	CASSQGTSGRLTDTQYF	TGTGCCAGCAGCCAAGGGACTAGCGGGAGACTGACAGATACGCAGTATTTT